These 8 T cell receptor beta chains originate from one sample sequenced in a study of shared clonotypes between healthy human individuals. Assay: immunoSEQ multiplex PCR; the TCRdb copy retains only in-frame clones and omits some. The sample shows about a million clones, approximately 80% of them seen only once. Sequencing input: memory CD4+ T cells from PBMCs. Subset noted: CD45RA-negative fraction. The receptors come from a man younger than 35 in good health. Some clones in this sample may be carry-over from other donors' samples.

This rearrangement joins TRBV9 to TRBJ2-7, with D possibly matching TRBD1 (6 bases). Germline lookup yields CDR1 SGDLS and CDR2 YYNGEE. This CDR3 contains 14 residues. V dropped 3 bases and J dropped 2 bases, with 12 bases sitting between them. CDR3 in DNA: TGTGCCAGCAGCGCAACGGACAGACCCTACGAGCAGTACTTC. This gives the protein CASSATDRPYEQYF.

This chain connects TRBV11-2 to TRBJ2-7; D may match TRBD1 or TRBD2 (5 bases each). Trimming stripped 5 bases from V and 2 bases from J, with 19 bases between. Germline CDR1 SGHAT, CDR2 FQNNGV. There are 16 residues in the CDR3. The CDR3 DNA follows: TGTGCCAGCAGCCTCCTCCCCCGGGGACCCCCCTACGAGCAGTACTTC. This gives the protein CASSLLPRGPPYEQYF.

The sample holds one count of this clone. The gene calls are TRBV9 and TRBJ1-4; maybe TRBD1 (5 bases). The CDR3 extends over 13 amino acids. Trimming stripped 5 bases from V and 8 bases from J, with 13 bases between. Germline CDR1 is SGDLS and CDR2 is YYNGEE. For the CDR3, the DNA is TGTGCCAGCAGTCGGACAACAAGAGAAAAACTGTTTTTT. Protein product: CASSRTTREKLFF.

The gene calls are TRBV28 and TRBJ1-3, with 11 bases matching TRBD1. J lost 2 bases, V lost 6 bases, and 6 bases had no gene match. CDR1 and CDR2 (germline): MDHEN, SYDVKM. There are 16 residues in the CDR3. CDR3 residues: CASRVGTGGPGNTIYF. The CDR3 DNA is TGTGCCAGCAGAGTCGGGACAGGGGGACCTGGAAACACCATATATTTT. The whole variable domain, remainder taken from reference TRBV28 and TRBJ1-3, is DVKVTQSSRYLVKRTGEKVFLECVQDMDHENMFWYRQDPGLGLRLIYFSYDVKMKEKGDIPEGYSVSREKKERFSLILESASTNQTSMYLCASRVGTGGPGNTIYFGEGSWLTVV.

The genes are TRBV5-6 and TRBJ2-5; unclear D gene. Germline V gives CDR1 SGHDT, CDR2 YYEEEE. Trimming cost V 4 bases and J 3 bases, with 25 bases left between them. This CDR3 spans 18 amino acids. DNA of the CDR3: TGTGCCAGCAGCAACGTCCGGTCTCGGTACACTAAAAAAGAGACCCAGTACTTC. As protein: CASSNVRSRYTKKETQYF.

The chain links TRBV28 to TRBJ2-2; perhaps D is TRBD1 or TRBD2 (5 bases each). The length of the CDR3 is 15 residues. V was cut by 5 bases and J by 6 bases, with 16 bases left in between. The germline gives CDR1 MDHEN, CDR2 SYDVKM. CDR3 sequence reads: CASSESERGAGELFF. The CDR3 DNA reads TGTGCCAGCAGTGAATCGGAGAGAGGGGCCGGGGAGCTGTTTTTT.

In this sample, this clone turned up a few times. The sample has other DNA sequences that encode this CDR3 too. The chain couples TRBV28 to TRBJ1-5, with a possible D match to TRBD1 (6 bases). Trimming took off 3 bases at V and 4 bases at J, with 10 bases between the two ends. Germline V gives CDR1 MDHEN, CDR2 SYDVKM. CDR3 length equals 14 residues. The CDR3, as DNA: TGTGCCAGCAGTTTCGGCAGGGGAAATCAGCCCCAGCATTTT. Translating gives CASSFGRGNQPQHF.

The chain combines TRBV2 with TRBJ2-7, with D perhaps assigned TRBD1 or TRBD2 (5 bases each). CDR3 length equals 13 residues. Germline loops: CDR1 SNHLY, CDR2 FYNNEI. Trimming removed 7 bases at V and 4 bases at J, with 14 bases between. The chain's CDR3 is CASKLGPGYEQYF. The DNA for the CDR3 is TGTGCCAGCAAGTTGGGACCAGGGTACGAGCAGTACTTC.